This is a list of T cell receptor beta chains from one sample in a study of cytomegalovirus exposure and HLA in healthy donors. The assay was immunoSEQ multiplex PCR, and TCRdb's table has in-frame clones only and misses some. The profile covers roughly 200,000 clones, with 83% appearing a single time and 1.6% taken by the ten largest. The source material was PBMCs. Source of these receptors: a man aged 50-60 years in good health and CMV-seronegative. Each CDR3 is given with its conserved first and last residue. A D gene is named only where the DNA matches it firmly. Part of the rows lack a size; the others show once, few, many or a class for expanded clones.

TRBV11-2	16	TRBD2	TRBJ2-7	NA	CASSLVSGIIIDEQYF	TGTGCCAGCAGCTTAGTAAGCGGGATAATTATTGACGAGCAGTACTTC
TRBV29-1	13	NA	TRBJ1-5	NA	CRDLGGRGQPQHF	TGCAGGGACCTCGGGGGGCGAGGGCAGCCCCAGCATTTT
TRBV18	17	NA	TRBJ2-5	NA	CASSKTTIQGQQETQYF	TGTGCCAGCTCCAAGACCACAATTCAAGGACAGCAAGAGACCCAGTACTTC
TRBV5-1	14	TRBD1	TRBJ1-1	few	CASSSRTGGTEAFF	TGCGCCAGCAGCAGCCGAACAGGGGGCACTGAAGCTTTCTTT
TRBV19	16	TRBD1	TRBJ1-2	NA	CASSTFPGQGAIGYTF	TGTGCCAGTAGTACTTTTCCCGGACAGGGGGCTATTGGCTACACCTTC
TRBV19	13	NA	TRBJ1-1	NA	CASKSEGHTEAFF	TGTGCCAGTAAATCCGAGGGTCACACTGAAGCTTTCTTT
TRBV6-1	13	NA	TRBJ1-5	NA	CASSGTPNQPQHF	TGTGCCAGCAGTGGGACTCCAAATCAGCCCCAGCATTTT
TRBV10-1	14	NA	TRBJ1-5	NA	CASRMTYPNQPQHF	TGCGCCAGCAGGATGACATACCCTAATCAGCCCCAGCATTTT
TRBV18	15	TRBD1	TRBJ2-6	NA	CASSQQGSGANVLTF	TGTGCCAGCTCCCAACAGGGGTCTGGGGCCAACGTCCTGACTTTC
TRBV4-3	13	NA	TRBJ1-1	NA	CASSPTAGHEAFF	TGCGCCAGCAGCCCGACGGCGGGCCATGAAGCTTTCTTT
TRBV27	15	TRBD2	TRBJ2-5	NA	CASSSLLADQETQYF	TGTGCCAGCAGCTCCTTACTAGCGGACCAAGAGACCCAGTACTTC
TRBV11-2	17	TRBD2	TRBJ2-7	NA	CASWGTSGREASYEQYF	TGTGCCAGCTGGGGGACTAGCGGGAGGGAAGCCTCCTACGAGCAGTACTTC
TRBV18	12	NA	TRBJ1-2	NA	CASSLNRDGYTF	TGTGCCAGCTCACTTAACAGGGACGGCTACACCTTC
TRBV6-4	18	NA	TRBJ2-2	NA	CASSPGTGPRANTGELFF	TGTGCCAGCAGTCCCGGGACTGGCCCCCGCGCGAACACCGGGGAGCTGTTTTTT
TRBV6-5	13	NA	TRBJ2-2	NA	CASYAPGTGELFF	TGTGCCAGCTACGCCCCCGGCACCGGGGAGCTGTTTTTT
TRBV11-3	15	TRBD1	TRBJ2-3	NA	CASSLRTGTTDTQYF	TGTGCCAGCAGCCTGCGGACAGGGACGACAGATACGCAGTATTTT
TRBV6-1	15	TRBD1	TRBJ2-3	NA	CASSVGQGGIDTQYF	TGTGCCAGCAGTGTGGGCCAAGGGGGCATAGATACGCAGTATTTT
TRBV19	14	TRBD1	TRBJ2-7	NA	CASSTGTGSYEQYF	TGTGCCAGTAGTACCGGGACAGGGAGCTACGAGCAGTACTTC
TRBV28	15	TRBD1	TRBJ2-2	NA	CASSLGQGRTGELFF	TGTGCCAGCAGTTTGGGACAGGGGCGAACCGGGGAGCTGTTTTTT
TRBV28	15	TRBD2	TRBJ2-1	NA	CASSFPTSGYNEQFF	TGTGCCAGCAGTTTTCCGACTAGCGGGTACAATGAGCAGTTCTTC
TRBV4-1	17	TRBD1	TRBJ2-7	NA	CASSQFTFLDRGYEQYF	TGCGCCAGCAGCCAATTTACGTTCTTGGACAGGGGGTACGAGCAGTACTTC
TRBV6-5	14	TRBD2	TRBJ2-4	once	CASKAGGGGNIQYF	TGTGCCAGCAAGGCGGGGGGTGGTGGAAACATTCAGTACTTC
TRBV7-9	13	NA	TRBJ2-2	few	CASSVVDTGELFF	TGTGCCAGCAGCGTGGTAGACACCGGGGAGCTGTTTTTT
TRBV6-5	15	NA	TRBJ2-7	few	CASSYSTVSAYEQYF	TGTGCCAGCAGTTACTCGACGGTCAGCGCCTACGAGCAGTACTTC
TRBV4-1	13	NA	TRBJ2-7	NA	CASSRWADEEQSF	TGCGCCAGCAGCCGATGGGCAGACGAAGAGCAGTCCTTC
TRBV11-2	14	TRBD1	TRBJ1-2	NA	CASSLRPGQGGYTF	TGTGCCAGCAGCTTAAGACCCGGACAGGGTGGCTACACCTTC
TRBV7-2	16	NA	TRBJ2-3	NA	CASSHRGGRGTDTQYF	TGTGCCAGCAGCCATAGGGGGGGGCGGGGAACAGATACGCAGTATTTT
TRBV7-9	14	NA	TRBJ2-3	once	CASSFAGTTDTQYF	TGTGCCAGCAGCTTCGCGGGAACCACAGATACGCAGTATTTT
TRBV7-2	15	NA	TRBJ2-1	NA	CASSPNPLTGGEQFF	TGTGCCAGCAGCCCCAATCCCCTAACCGGGGGTGAGCAGTTCTTC
TRBV19	16	TRBD1	TRBJ1-2	NA	CASKIPSRTGQNGYTF	TGTGCCAGTAAGATCCCTTCCCGGACAGGGCAGAATGGCTACACCTTC
TRBV5-1	15	TRBD1	TRBJ2-7	NA	CASSLGQGALYEQYF	TGCGCCAGCAGCTTGGGGCAGGGGGCGCTCTACGAGCAGTACTTC
TRBV5-1	12	NA	TRBJ2-7	NA	CASSRLGGEQYF	TGCGCCAGCAGCAGACTCGGCGGCGAGCAGTACTTC
TRBV19	11	NA	TRBJ2-3	NA	CASQYRDTQYF	TGTGCCAGTCAGTACAGGGATACGCAGTATTTT
TRBV4-3	13	NA	TRBJ1-5	NA	CASSQDFGQPQHF	TGCGCCAGCAGCCAAGACTTCGGTCAGCCCCAGCATTTT
TRBV7-8	17	NA	TRBJ2-3	NA	CASSLKAGIYSTDTQYF	TGTGCCAGCAGCTTAAAGGCGGGGATATATAGCACAGATACGCAGTATTTT
TRBV7-9	13	TRBD1	TRBJ1-1	NA	CASRDRGLTEAFF	TGTGCCAGCAGAGACAGGGGGCTAACTGAAGCTTTCTTT
TRBV7-6	17	TRBD2	TRBJ2-1	NA	CASSPRGSGGGVGEQFF	TGTGCCAGCAGCCCTAGGGGGAGTGGCGGGGGGGTAGGGGAGCAGTTCTTC
TRBV5-5	16	NA	TRBJ2-7	NA	CASSLSYGLTTYEQYF	TGTGCCAGCAGCTTGTCGTATGGGCTGACAACCTACGAGCAGTACTTC
TRBV13	15	TRBD1	TRBJ2-1	NA	CASSLRDRGRDEQFF	TGTGCCAGCAGCCTCCGGGACAGGGGGCGGGATGAGCAGTTCTTC
TRBV7-6	13	NA	TRBJ2-5	NA	CASGVTPQETQYF	TGTGCCAGCGGAGTAACCCCCCAAGAGACCCAGTACTTC
TRBV4-3	18	TRBD2	TRBJ2-7	NA	CASSQVRASGGSSYEQYF	TGCGCCAGCAGCCAAGTCCGGGCTAGCGGGGGATCTTCCTACGAGCAGTACTTC
TRBV6-5	15	NA	TRBJ2-7	NA	CASSYGDSRSYEQYF	TGTGCCAGCAGTTACGGGGACTCCCGGTCATACGAGCAGTACTTC
TRBV6-6	12	TRBD2	TRBJ2-1	once	CASGGGYNEQFF	TGTGCCAGCGGGGGGGGCTACAATGAGCAGTTCTTC
TRBV28	17	TRBD2	TRBJ2-7	NA	CASSFRGLATGSYEQYF	TGTGCCAGCAGTTTTAGGGGACTAGCTACGGGGTCCTACGAGCAGTACTTC
TRBV27	16	NA	TRBJ1-6	NA	CASSLSDGGNNSPLHF	TGTGCCAGCAGTTTATCTGATGGGGGGAATAATTCACCCCTCCACTTT
TRBV18	15	TRBD1	TRBJ2-7	NA	CASSDGTGASYEQYF	TGTGCCAGCTCAGACGGGACAGGGGCATCGTACGAGCAGTACTTC
TRBV6-1	13	TRBD1	TRBJ1-1	NA	CASSARQGHGAFF	TGTGCCAGCAGTGCCAGACAGGGGCATGGAGCTTTCTTT